A single sample is the source of the 2 T cell receptor beta chains below, sequenced in a study of regulatory T cells in long-lasting Graves disease. The time point is: persistent/refractory GD, antithyroid drugs over 5 years with positive TRAb. PBMC-extracted RNA yielded the TCR library. Arm-PCR of CDR3 regions with iRepertoire HTBI primers generated TCR beta libraries. Via MiXCR, TCRdb re-called the multiplex PCR reads, giving one row per CDR3 protein. The table lists 250,000 to 300,000 distinct CDR3 sequences, 20% to 25% of them singletons. The material was peripheral blood mononuclear cells (PBMCs), obtained when the disease was refractory, from a patient treated with antithyroid drugs. The receptor source for this set is a female donor with Graves disease.

This clonotype has only a few counts. This chain links TRBV20-1 with TRBJ2-5, with TRBD2 identical over 8 bases. From germline, CDR1 is DFQATT and CDR2 SNEGSKA (reference sequence). The CDR3 has 17 amino acids. V lost 2 bases, J lost 2 bases, and 13 bases stayed unmatched. The CDR3 reads CSARPGSSSGIQETQYF. The CDR3 bases are TGCAGTGCTAGACCCGGGAGTAGTAGCGGGATTCAAGAGACCCAGTACTTC.

This clonotype was counted a few times. V is TRBV6-1 and J is TRBJ2-3; the match to TRBD2 covers 11 bases. This CDR3 has 16 amino acids. With 0 bases clipped from V and 4 bases from J, the junction kept 3 bases outside the gene matches. Looked up from germline, CDR1 is MNHNS and CDR2 is SASEGT. The CDR3 DNA sequence: TGTGCCAGCAGTGAAGCGGTAGCGGGAGGGTCAGATACGCAGTATTTT. Amino acid sequence: CASSEAVAGGSDTQYF.